This T cell receptor (beta chain) emerged from a study of sequential checkpoint blockade in melanoma. Study at large: Patients were randomized 1:1 to nivolumab-then-ipilimumab or ipilimumab-then-nivolumab first-line.

Repertoires were generated with immunoSEQ multiplex PCR, while TCRdb's copy carries only in-frame clones and drops some. The profile shows 3,900 or so clones, around 60% of them singletons. Indicated treatment: randomized to nivolumab then ipilimumab (arm A) or the reverse (arm B). No patient had prior DNA-damaging chemotherapy. From thawed PBMCs, live CD3+CD8+ cells negative for CD19 and CD56 were sorted. Turning to this clone: A far larger clone is only one base removed, so a read error is likely.

V lost 3 bases to trimming and J lost 0 bases, with 12 bases between them. There are 16 residues in the CDR3. CDR1 is KGHSH and CDR2 is LQKENI in the germline V gene. This TCR derives from a human patient with melanoma. Some clones in this sample may be carry-over from other donors' samples. V is TRBV18 and J is TRBJ1-5; D not certain. Specimen: CD8+ T cells sorted from blood (inferred from file names), collected from a patient given nivolumab and ipilimumab in sequence. The CDR3 sequence: CASSPVADYSNQPQHF. The CDR3, as DNA: TGTGCCAGCTCACCGGTTGCGGACTATAGCAATCAGCCCCAGCATTTT.